The 19 T cell receptor beta chains given below trace back to one sample, sequenced in a study of shared clonotypes between healthy human individuals. Using immunoSEQ multiplex PCR, the repertoire was profiled, and TCRdb retains in-frame clones only, with some absent. The profile covers approximately 2,000,000 clones, with less than 95% appearing a single time and 0.3% to 0.4% taken by the ten largest. What was sequenced was naive CD4+ T cells from PBMCs. Subset defined: CD45RA+ positively selected. These TCRs come from a man aged 18 to 30 in good health. Some clones in this sample may be carry-over from other donors' samples.

The V call is TRBV25-1, the J call TRBJ2-7; 8 bases are a match to TRBD1. V dropped 4 bases and J dropped 4; count of bases not matched to a gene: 15. The germline CDR1 and CDR2 sequences are MGHDK and SYGVNS. The CDR3 length is 17 residues. CDR3 amino acids: CASSGKPRGQAVYEQYF. For the CDR3, the DNA is TGTGCCAGCAGTGGTAAACCCCGGGGACAGGCCGTTTACGAGCAGTACTTC.

The chain recombines TRBV7-7 with TRBJ2-2; 10 nucleotides align to TRBD2. V dropped 5 bases and J dropped 3; count of bases not matched to a gene: 9. The CDR3 has 17 residues. Germline CDR1 and CDR2: SSHAT and FNYEAQ (reference sequence). The CDR3 nucleotides read TGTGCCAGCAGCGGGCGTCTAGCGGGAGCGGACACCGGGGAGCTGTTTTTT. Protein: CASSGRLAGADTGELFF.

The chain carries TRBV28 and TRBJ2-4, with 12 bases lining up with TRBD2. Germline V gives CDR1 MDHEN, CDR2 SYDVKM. Trimming removed 7 bases from V and 1 base from J; junction bases left unmatched: 8. There are 17 residues in the CDR3. CDR3 loop: CASNGLAGRVAKNIQYF. The CDR3, as DNA: TGTGCCAGCAATGGACTAGCGGGAAGGGTGGCCAAAAACATTCAGTACTTC.

The chain links TRBV21-1 to TRBJ1-4. TRBV21-1 is described as a pseudogene. This CDR3 has 14 amino acids. The CDR3 sequence: CASSNEGGGEKLFF. DNA for the CDR3: TGTGCCAGCAGCAATGAAGGGGGAGGTGAAAAACTGTTTTTT.

This sequence joins TRBV9 and TRBJ2-1; D is possibly TRBD2 (6 bases). The CDR3 covers 16 residues. Germline V gene data show CDR1 as SGDLS and CDR2 as YYNGEE. The ends were cut back, 5 bases at V and 8 bases at J, with 23 bases in the middle. CDR3 nucleotide sequence: TGTGCCAGCAGTACTATCGGGACTCTCGGAGGGTATGAGCAGTTCTTC. Protein product: CASSTIGTLGGYEQFF. Combining the CDR3 with reference TRBV9 and TRBJ2-1 gives the whole variable domain DSGVTQTPKHLITATGQRVTLRCSPRSGDLSVYWYQQSLDQGLQFLIQYYNGEERAKGNILERFSAQQFPDLHSELNLSSLELGDSALYFCASSTIGTLGGYEQFFGPGTRLTVL.

V and J are TRBV9 and TRBJ2-1, with D possibly being TRBD1 or TRBD2 (6 bases each). V dropped 0 bases and J dropped 9 bases, with 19 bases sitting between them. In germline, CDR1 is SGDLS, CDR2 YYNGEE. This CDR3 has 16 residues. CDR3 amino acids: CASSVEGGLFYGEQFF. In nucleotides, the CDR3 is TGTGCCAGCAGCGTAGAGGGGGGACTGTTTTATGGTGAGCAGTTCTTC.

This chain connects TRBV28 to TRBJ2-7; 7 nucleotides line up with TRBD2. The CDR3 extends over 16 amino acids. Germline V gene sequence: CDR1 MDHEN, CDR2 SYDVKM. V lost 6 bases to trimming and J lost 4 bases; unmatched junction nucleotides: 15. The DNA for the CDR3 is TGTGCCAGCAGAAACCTCGGGGCTAGCGGTTATTACGAGCAGTACTTC. Its protein is CASRNLGASGYYEQYF. The full variable domain, its missing parts supplied by reference TRBV28 and TRBJ2-7, is DVKVTQSSRYLVKRTGEKVFLECVQDMDHENMFWYRQDPGLGLRLIYFSYDVKMKEKGDIPEGYSVSREKKERFSLILESASTNQTSMYLCASRNLGASGYYEQYFGPGTRLTVT.

CDR3 DNA sequence: TGTGCCAGCAGCTTAGCGTACAGGTCAACCTATATGGTGAATGAGCAGTTCTTC. Amino acids: CASSLAYRSTYMVNEQFF. The chain couples TRBV7-9 to TRBJ2-1, with a tentative D call TRBD1 (5 bases). The CDR3 is 18 amino acids. Germline V gene sequence: CDR1 SEHNR, CDR2 FQNEAQ (reference sequence). V was pared by 0 bases and J by 7 bases, with 22 bases between.

This clone was seen just once. This chain uses TRBV30 with TRBJ2-3; D might be TRBD2 (6 bases). The CDR3 has 14 residues. Germline CDR1 GTSNPN, CDR2 SVGIG (reference sequence). Trimming pared 3 bases from V and 11 bases from J, leaving 21 bases between. The CDR3 region is CAWSGGLRIVGQYF. The CDR3 coding sequence is TGTGCCTGGAGCGGTGGACTACGTATAGTAGGGCAGTATTTT.

This clone has a single count. V is TRBV7-9 and J is TRBJ2-3; TRBD2 is a possible D gene (5 bases). There are 16 residues in the CDR3. Trimming stripped 4 bases from V and 4 bases from J, with 18 bases between. CDR1 is SEHNR and CDR2 is FQNEAQ in the germline V gene (reference sequence). CDR3 nucleotides: TGTGCCAGCAGCTCCGATAGGACGGGGTCGGCAGATACGCAGTATTTT. Translating it yields CASSSDRTGSADTQYF. The full variable domain, in which reference TRBV7-9 and TRBJ2-3 provide the parts outside the CDR3, is DTGVSQNPRHKITKRGQNVTFRCDPISEHNRLYWYRQTLGQGPEFLTYFQNEAQLEKSRLLSDRFSAERPKGSFSTLEIQRTEQGDSAMYLCASSSDRTGSADTQYFGPGTRLTVL.

This clone appeared a single time. This chain uses TRBV28 with TRBJ2-2, with a weak D call TRBD1 (6 bases). The ends were cut back, 6 bases at V and 1 base at J, with 15 bases in the middle. Germline V gene lookup returns CDR1 MDHEN and CDR2 SYDVKM. The CDR3 is made up of 16 amino acids. This chain's CDR3 is CASSPFGTQNTGELFF. The CDR3 DNA sequence: TGTGCCAGCAGCCCCTTCGGGACACAGAACACCGGGGAGCTGTTTTTT. Full variable domain (remainder filled in from reference TRBV28 and TRBJ2-2): DVKVTQSSRYLVKRTGEKVFLECVQDMDHENMFWYRQDPGLGLRLIYFSYDVKMKEKGDIPEGYSVSREKKERFSLILESASTNQTSMYLCASSPFGTQNTGELFFGEGSRLTVL.

The chain has TRBV5-4 and TRBJ1-2, with 7 nucleotides matching TRBD1. The trim removed 3 bases at V and 6 bases at J, leaving 14 bases unmatched. Germline CDR1 is SGHNT and CDR2 is YYREEE (reference sequence). This CDR3 spans 16 amino acids. CDR3 nucleotide sequence: TGTGCCAGCAGCTACGGTCAACAGGGGATACTGGATGGCTACACCTTC. Translation gives CASSYGQQGILDGYTF.

The V and J genes are TRBV30 and TRBJ1-6; D is ambiguous. This CDR3 contains 13 residues. Germline values: CDR1 GTSNPN, CDR2 SVGIG (reference sequence). V shed 0 bases and J shed 9 bases, with 9 bases lying between them. CDR3 protein: CAWSVEGTSPLHF. The CDR3 DNA is TGTGCCTGGAGTGTCGAGGGAACTTCACCCCTCCACTTT.

J is TRBJ2-6 and V is TRBV11-2; the D is unclear. V lost 2 bases and J lost 1, with 12 bases in between. CDR3 length: 17 residues. In germline, CDR1 is SGHAT, CDR2 FQNNGV. The CDR3 DNA is TGTGCCAGCAGCTTAATTCCTCCAAGTTCTGGGGCCAACGTCCTGACTTTC. Its protein is CASSLIPPSSGANVLTF.

The J gene is TRBJ2-3, the V gene TRBV18, with unresolved D. This CDR3 has 14 residues. V lost 2 bases and J 1 base, leaving 7 bases between the germline ends. Per germline, CDR1 KGHSH and CDR2 LQKENI. The CDR3 region is CASSPAYRTDTQYF. The CDR3 bases are TGTGCCAGCTCACCAGCGTATCGCACAGATACGCAGTATTTT.

The CDR3 DNA reads as TGTGCCAGTAGTATCGACCTTCAACCCCAGCATTTT. Protein sequence: CASSIDLQPQHF. This chain connects TRBV19 to TRBJ1-5, with no clear D. This CDR3 is 12 amino acids long. Germline assignment: CDR1 LNHDA and CDR2 SQIVND (reference sequence). V was clipped by 3 bases and J by 10 bases, with 10 bases between them.

V and J are TRBV4-1 and TRBJ2-2; D uncertain. This CDR3 is 16 amino acids long. Between the trimmed V and J ends, which lost 1 base and 0 bases, there was a span of 9 bases. Germline-derived CDR1 and CDR2 are MGHRA and YSYEKL. CDR3 loop: CASSQGKEANTGELFF. CDR3 nucleotides: TGCGCCAGCAGCCAAGGGAAGGAAGCGAACACCGGGGAGCTGTTTTTT.

The genes are TRBV13 and TRBJ2-2; D is unclear. V was clipped by 1 base and J by 4 bases, with 22 bases between them. Germline-derived CDR1 and CDR2 are PRHDT and FYEKMQ (reference sequence). This CDR3 region has 19 residues. CDR3 loop: CASSLAAVGRVWATGELFF. The CDR3 coding sequence is TGTGCCAGCAGCTTAGCTGCGGTAGGAAGAGTGTGGGCCACCGGGGAGCTGTTTTTT.

This clone has more than one count but fewer than ten. In the same sample, other DNA sequences code for this CDR3. J is TRBJ2-7 and V is TRBV18; the D gene is possibly TRBD2 (5 bases). The CDR3 is 11 residues long. V was cut by 2 bases and J by 7 bases, with 6 bases left in between. The V gene's germline CDR1 is KGHSH and CDR2 LQKENI. Here the CDR3 DNA reads TGTGCCAGCTCACCATCGGGGGAGCAGTACTTC. Protein product: CASSPSGEQYF.